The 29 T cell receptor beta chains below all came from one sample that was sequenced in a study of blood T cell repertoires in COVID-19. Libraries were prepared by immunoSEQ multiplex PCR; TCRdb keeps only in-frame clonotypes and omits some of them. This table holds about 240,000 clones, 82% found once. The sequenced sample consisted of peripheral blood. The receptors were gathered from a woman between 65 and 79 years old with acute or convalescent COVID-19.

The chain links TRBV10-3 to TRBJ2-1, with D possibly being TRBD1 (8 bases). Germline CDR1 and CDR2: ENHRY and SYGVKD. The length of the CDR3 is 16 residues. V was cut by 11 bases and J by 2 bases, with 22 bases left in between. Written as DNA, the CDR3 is TGTGCCGCGGGGAGGGAAGACAGGGGAGCCTACAATGAGCAGTTCTTC. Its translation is CAAGREDRGAYNEQFF.

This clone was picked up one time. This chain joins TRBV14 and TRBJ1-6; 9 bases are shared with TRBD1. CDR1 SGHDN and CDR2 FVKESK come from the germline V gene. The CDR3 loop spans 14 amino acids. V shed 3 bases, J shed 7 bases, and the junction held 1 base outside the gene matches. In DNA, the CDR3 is TGTGCCAGCAGCCAGGACAGGGGAAATTCACCCCTCCACTTT. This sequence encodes CASSQDRGNSPLHF.

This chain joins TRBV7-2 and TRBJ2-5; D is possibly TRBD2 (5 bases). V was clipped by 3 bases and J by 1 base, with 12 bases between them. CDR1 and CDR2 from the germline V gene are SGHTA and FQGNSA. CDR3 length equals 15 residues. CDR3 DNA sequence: TGTGCCAGCAGCTTGCAGGTGCGGGTCCAAGAGACCCAGTACTTC. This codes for CASSLQVRVQETQYF.

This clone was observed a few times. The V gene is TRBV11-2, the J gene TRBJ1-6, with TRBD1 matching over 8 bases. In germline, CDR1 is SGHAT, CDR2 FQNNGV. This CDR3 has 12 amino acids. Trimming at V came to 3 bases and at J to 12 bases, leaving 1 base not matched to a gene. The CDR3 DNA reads TGTGCCAGCAGCTTTGACAGGGGACCCCTCCACTTT. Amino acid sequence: CASSFDRGPLHF.

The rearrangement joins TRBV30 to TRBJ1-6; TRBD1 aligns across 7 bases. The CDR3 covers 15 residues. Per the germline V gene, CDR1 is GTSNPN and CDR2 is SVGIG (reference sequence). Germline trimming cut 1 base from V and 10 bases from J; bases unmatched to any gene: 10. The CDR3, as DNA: TGTGCCTGGAGTGCTTTGACAGGGTTAGACTCACCCCTCCACTTT. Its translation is CAWSALTGLDSPLHF.

The CDR3 region has the DNA TGCGCCAGCAGCCAACGGGTCGGGACAGAACTTTATGGCTACACCTTC. Translation: CASSQRVGTELYGYTF. This rearrangement joins TRBV4-1 to TRBJ1-2; 7 bases are shared with TRBD1. CDR1 is MGHRA, CDR2 YSYEKL, per germline. CDR3 length: 16 residues. The V and J ends lost 2 bases and 5 bases, in that order; junction bases with no gene match: 11.

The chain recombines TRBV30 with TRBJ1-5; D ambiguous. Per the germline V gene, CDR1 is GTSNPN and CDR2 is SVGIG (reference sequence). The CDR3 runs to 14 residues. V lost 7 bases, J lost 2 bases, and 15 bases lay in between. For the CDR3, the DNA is TGTGCCTTCACGGCGGGTTTCCGCAATCAGCCCCAGCATTTT. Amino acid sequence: CAFTAGFRNQPQHF.

Written as DNA, the CDR3 is TGTGCCAGCAGCCCAACAGGTTCCAGGTCCGAGCAGTACTTC. Translation: CASSPTGSRSEQYF. The chain uses TRBV27 and TRBJ2-7; weak D call: TRBD1 (5 bases). CDR1 and CDR2 from the germline V gene are MNHEY and SMNVEV (reference sequence). Trimming shortened V by 6 bases and J by 6 bases, and 18 bases separated the two germline ends. This CDR3 is built from 14 residues.

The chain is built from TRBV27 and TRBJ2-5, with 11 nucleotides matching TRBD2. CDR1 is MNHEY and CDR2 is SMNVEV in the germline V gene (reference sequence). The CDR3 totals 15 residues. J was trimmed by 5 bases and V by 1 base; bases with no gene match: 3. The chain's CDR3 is CASSLFPSGGETQYF. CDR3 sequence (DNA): TGTGCCAGCAGTTTATTCCCTAGCGGGGGGGAGACCCAGTACTTC.

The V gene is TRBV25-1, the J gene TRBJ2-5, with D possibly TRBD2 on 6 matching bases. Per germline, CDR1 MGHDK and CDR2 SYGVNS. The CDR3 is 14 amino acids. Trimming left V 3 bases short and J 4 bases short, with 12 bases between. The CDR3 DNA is TGTGCCAGCAGTGAGATAGCGGATCGAGAGACCCAGTACTTC. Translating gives CASSEIADRETQYF.

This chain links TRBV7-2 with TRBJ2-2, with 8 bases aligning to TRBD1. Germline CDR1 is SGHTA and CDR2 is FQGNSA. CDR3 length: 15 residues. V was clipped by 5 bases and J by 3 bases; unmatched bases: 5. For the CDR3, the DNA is TGTGCCAGCAGCCTGCGACAGGGGCACACCGGGGAGCTGTTTTTT. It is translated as CASSLRQGHTGELFF. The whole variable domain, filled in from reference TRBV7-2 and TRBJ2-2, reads GAGVSQSPSNKVTEKGKDVELRCDPISGHTALYWYRQSLGQGLEFLIYFQGNSAPDKSGLPSDRFSAERTGGSVSTLTIQRTQQEDSAVYLCASSLRQGHTGELFFGEGSRLTVL.

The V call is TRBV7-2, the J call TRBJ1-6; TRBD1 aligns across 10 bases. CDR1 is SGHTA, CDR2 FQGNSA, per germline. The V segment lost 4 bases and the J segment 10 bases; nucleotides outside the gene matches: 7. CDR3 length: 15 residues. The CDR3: CASSSGQGGWSPLHF. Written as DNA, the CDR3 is TGTGCCAGCAGCTCCGGACAGGGGGGATGGTCACCCCTCCACTTT.

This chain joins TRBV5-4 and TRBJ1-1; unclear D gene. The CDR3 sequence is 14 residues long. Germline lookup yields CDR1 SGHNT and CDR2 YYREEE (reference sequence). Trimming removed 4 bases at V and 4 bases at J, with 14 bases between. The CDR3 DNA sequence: TGTGCCAGCAGCCCCAGGCTGGTTGGCACTGAAGCTTTCTTT. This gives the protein CASSPRLVGTEAFF.

CDR3 residues: CASSFRRGTDTQYF. Written as DNA, the CDR3 is TGTGCCAGCAGCTTCCGCAGGGGAACAGATACGCAGTATTTT. The chain has TRBV11-2 and TRBJ2-3; a weak D match, TRBD1 (6 bases). The CDR3 is made up of 14 amino acids. Germline CDR1 is SGHAT and CDR2 is FQNNGV. Deletions cut 3 bases from V and 3 bases from J, with 10 bases between.

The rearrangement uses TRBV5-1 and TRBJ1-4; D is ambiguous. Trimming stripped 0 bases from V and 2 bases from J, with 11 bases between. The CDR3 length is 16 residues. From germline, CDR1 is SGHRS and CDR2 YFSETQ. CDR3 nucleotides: TGCGCCAGCAGCTTGGACAGACCCCGCACTAATGAAAAACTGTTTTTT. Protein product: CASSLDRPRTNEKLFF.

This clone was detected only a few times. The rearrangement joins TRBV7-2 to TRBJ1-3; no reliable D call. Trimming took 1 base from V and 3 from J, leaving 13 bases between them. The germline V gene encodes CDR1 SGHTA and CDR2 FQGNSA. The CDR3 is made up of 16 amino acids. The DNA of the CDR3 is TGTGCCAGCAGCTTAGATCGTGCAGGACTTGGAAACACCATATATTTT. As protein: CASSLDRAGLGNTIYF. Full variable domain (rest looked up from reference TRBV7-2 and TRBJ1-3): GAGVSQSPSNKVTEKGKDVELRCDPISGHTALYWYRQSLGQGLEFLIYFQGNSAPDKSGLPSDRFSAERTGGSVSTLTIQRTQQEDSAVYLCASSLDRAGLGNTIYFGEGSWLTVV.

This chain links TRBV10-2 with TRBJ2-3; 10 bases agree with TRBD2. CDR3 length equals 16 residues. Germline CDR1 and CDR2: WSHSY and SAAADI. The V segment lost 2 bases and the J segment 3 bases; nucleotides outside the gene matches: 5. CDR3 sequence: CASSEGAGGPTDTQYF. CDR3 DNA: TGCGCCAGCAGTGAGGGAGCGGGGGGGCCAACAGATACGCAGTATTTT.

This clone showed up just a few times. CDR3 DNA: TGTGCCAGCAGGGCTGCGGGGACAGATACGCAGTATTTT. Translation gives CASRAAGTDTQYF. The chain is built from TRBV6-5 and TRBJ2-3; maybe TRBD2 (6 bases). V lost 6 bases, J lost 3 bases, and 10 bases lay in between. The CDR3 contains 13 residues. Germline CDR1 and CDR2: MNHEY and SVGAGI.

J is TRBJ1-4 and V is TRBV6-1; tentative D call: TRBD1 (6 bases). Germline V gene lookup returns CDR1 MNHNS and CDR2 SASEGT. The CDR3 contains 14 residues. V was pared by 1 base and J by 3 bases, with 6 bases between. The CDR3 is CASSEGTANEKLFF. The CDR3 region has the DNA TGTGCCAGCAGTGAAGGGACAGCTAATGAAAAACTGTTTTTT.

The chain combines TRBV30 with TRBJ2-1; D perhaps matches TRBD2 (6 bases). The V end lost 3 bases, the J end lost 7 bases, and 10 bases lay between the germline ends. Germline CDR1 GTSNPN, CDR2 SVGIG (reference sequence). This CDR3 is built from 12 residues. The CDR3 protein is CAWRSGLNEQFF. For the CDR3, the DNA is TGTGCCTGGAGGTCGGGACTTAATGAGCAGTTCTTC.

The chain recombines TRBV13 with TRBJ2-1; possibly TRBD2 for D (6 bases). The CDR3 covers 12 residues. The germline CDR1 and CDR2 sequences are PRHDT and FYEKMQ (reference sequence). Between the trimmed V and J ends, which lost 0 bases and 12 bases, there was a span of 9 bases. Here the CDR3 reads CASSLGGGGQFF. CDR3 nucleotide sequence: TGTGCCAGCAGCTTAGGCGGGGGAGGGCAGTTCTTC.

CDR3 sequence reads: CAWSTGLSGNTIYF. CDR3 DNA: TGTGCCTGGAGTACAGGTCTCTCTGGAAACACCATATATTTT. The V call is TRBV30, the J call TRBJ1-3, with TRBD1 as a possible D gene (5 bases). Per the germline V gene, CDR1 is GTSNPN and CDR2 is SVGIG (reference sequence). V shed 2 bases and J shed 0 bases, with 8 bases lying between them. This CDR3 is 14 amino acids long.

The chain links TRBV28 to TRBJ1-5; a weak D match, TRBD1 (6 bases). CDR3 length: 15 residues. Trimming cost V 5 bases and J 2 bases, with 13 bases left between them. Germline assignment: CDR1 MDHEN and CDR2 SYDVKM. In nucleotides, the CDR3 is TGTGCCAGCAGTGGACAGACGAGGCGCAATCAGCCCCAGCATTTT. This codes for CASSGQTRRNQPQHF. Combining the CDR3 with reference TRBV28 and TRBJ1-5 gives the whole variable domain DVKVTQSSRYLVKRTGEKVFLECVQDMDHENMFWYRQDPGLGLRLIYFSYDVKMKEKGDIPEGYSVSREKKERFSLILESASTNQTSMYLCASSGQTRRNQPQHFGDGTRLSIL.

The CDR3 region is CASSTQMNTEAFF. Here the CDR3 DNA reads TGTGCCAGTAGTACTCAGATGAACACTGAAGCTTTCTTT. The chain recombines TRBV19 with TRBJ1-1; no reliable D call. V was trimmed by 4 bases and J by 0 bases, leaving 6 bases between them. From germline, CDR1 is LNHDA and CDR2 SQIVND (reference sequence). The CDR3 has 13 amino acids.

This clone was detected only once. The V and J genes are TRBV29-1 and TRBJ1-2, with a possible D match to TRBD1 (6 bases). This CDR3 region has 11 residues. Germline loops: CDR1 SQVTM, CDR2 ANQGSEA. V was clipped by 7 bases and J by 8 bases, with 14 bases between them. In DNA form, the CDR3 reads TGCAGCGCAGCGGACAGTCGGGGCTACACCTTC. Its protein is CSAADSRGYTF.

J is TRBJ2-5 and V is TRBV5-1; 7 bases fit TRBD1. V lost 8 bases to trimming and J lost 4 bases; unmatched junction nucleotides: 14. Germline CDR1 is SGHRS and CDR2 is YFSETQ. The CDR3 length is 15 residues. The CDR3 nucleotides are TGCGCCAGTAGCCCGCGGACGACAGGGTCAGAGACCCAGTACTTC. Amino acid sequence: CASSPRTTGSETQYF. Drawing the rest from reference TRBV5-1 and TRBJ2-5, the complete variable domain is KAGVTQTPRYLIKTRGQQVTLSCSPISGHRSVSWYQQTPGQGLQFLFEYFSETQRNKGNFPGRFSGRQFSNSRSEMNVSTLELGDSALYLCASSPRTTGSETQYFGPGTRLLVL.

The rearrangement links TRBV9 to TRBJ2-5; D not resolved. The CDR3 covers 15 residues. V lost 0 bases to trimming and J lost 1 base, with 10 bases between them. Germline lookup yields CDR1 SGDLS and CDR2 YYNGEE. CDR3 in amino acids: CASSVGVQTQETQYF. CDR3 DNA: TGTGCCAGCAGCGTAGGAGTACAGACCCAAGAGACCCAGTACTTC.

DNA for the CDR3: TGTGCCAGCAGTGAACTCCCTTGGACAGGGGACGAGCAGTTCTTC. Amino acid sequence: CASSELPWTGDEQFF. The chain carries TRBV6-1 and TRBJ2-1; 9 bases line up with TRBD1. CDR3 size: 15 residues. V shed 2 bases and J 10 bases; nucleotides not matched to a gene: 9. CDR1 and CDR2 from the germline V gene are MNHNS and SASEGT.

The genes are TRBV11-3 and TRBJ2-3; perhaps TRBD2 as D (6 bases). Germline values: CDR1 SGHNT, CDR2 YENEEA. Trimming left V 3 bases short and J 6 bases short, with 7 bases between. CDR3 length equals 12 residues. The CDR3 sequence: CASSLGGDTQYF. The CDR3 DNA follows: TGTGCCAGCAGCTTGGGGGGTGATACGCAGTATTTT.